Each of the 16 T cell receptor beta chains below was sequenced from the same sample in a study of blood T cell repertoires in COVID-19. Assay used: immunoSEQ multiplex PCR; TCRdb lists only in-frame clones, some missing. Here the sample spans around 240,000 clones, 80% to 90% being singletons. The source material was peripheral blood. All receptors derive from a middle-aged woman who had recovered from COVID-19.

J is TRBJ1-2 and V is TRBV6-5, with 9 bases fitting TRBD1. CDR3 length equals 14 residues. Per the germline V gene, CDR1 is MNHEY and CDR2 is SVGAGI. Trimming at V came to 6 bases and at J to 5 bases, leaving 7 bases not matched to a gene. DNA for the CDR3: TGTGCCAGCAGAGCGACCGGGACAGGGTATGGCTACACCTTC. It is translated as CASRATGTGYGYTF.

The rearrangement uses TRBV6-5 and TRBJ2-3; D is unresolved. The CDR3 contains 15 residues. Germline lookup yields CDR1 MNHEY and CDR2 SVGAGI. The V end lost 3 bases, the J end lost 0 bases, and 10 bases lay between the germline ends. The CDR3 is CASSYTPESTDTQYF. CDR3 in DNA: TGTGCCAGCAGTTATACGCCCGAGAGCACAGATACGCAGTATTTT.

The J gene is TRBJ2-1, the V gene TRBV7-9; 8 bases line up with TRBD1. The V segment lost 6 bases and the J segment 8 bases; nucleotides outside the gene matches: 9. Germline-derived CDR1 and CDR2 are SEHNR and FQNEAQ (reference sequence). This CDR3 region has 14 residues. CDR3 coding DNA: TGTGCCAGCAGTCATCGACAGGGGACGGATGAGCAGTTCTTC. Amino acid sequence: CASSHRQGTDEQFF.

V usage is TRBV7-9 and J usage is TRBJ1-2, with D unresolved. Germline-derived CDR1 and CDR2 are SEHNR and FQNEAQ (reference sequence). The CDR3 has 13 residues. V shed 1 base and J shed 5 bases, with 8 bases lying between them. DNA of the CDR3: TGTGCCAGCAGCTTAGAAAGCGTGTATGGCTACACCTTC. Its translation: CASSLESVYGYTF.

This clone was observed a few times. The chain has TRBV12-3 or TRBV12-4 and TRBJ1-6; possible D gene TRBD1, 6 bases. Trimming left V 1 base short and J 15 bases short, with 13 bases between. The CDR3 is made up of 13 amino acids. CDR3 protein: CASSLGGPVNLHF. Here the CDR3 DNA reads TGTGCCAGCAGTTTAGGGGGGCCCGTTAACCTCCACTTT.

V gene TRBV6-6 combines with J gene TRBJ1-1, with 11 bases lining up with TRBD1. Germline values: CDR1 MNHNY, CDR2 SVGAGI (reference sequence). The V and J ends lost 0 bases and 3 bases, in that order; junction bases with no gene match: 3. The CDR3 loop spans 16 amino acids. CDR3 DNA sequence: TGTGCCAGCAGTTACTCGATGGGACAGGGGGACACTGAAGCTTTCTTT. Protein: CASSYSMGQGDTEAFF.

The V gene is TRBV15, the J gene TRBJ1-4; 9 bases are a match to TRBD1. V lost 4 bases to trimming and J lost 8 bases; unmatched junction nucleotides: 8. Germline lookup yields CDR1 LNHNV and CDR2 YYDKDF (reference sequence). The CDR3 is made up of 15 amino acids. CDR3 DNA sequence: TGTGCCACCAGCACCCCCGGGACAGGGAGAGAAAAACTGTTTTTT. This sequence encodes CATSTPGTGREKLFF. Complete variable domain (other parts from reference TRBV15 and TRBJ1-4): DAMVIQNPRYQVTQFGKPVTLSCSQTLNHNVMYWYQQKSSQAPKLLFHYYDKDFNNEADTPDNFQSRRPNTSFCFLDIRSPGLGDTAMYLCATSTPGTGREKLFFGSGTQLSVL.

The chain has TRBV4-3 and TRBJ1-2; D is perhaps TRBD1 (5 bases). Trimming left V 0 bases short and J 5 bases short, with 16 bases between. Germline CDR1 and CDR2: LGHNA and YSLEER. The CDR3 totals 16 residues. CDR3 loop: CASSQELGYGGYGYTF. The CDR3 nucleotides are TGCGCCAGCAGCCAAGAATTAGGGTACGGGGGGTATGGCTACACCTTC.

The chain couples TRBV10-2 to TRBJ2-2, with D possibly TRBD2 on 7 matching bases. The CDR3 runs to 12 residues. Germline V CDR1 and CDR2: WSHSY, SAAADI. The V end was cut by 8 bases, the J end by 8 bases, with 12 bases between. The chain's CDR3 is CASGRGSGELFF. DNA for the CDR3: TGCGCCAGCGGGAGGGGGTCGGGGGAGCTGTTTTTT.

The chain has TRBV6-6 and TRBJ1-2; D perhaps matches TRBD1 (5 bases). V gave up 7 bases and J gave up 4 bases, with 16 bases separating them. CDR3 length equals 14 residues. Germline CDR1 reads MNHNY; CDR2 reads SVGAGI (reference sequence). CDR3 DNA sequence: TGTGCCAGCAATCGACAGTCGGGAGCCTATGGCTACACCTTC. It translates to CASNRQSGAYGYTF.

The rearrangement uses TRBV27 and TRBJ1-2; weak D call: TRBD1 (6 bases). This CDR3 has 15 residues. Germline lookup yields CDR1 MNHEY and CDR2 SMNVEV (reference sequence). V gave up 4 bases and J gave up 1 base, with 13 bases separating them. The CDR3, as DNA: TGTGCCAGCAGTTCATCGACAGGAGGTAACTATGGCTACACCTTC. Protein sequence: CASSSSTGGNYGYTF.

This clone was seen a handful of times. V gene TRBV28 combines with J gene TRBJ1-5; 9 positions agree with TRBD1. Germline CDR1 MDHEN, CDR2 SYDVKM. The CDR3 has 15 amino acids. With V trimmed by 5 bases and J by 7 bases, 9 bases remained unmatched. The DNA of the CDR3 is TGTGCCAGCAGTACTACTGGACAGGGGAAACAGCCCCAGCATTTT. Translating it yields CASSTTGQGKQPQHF.

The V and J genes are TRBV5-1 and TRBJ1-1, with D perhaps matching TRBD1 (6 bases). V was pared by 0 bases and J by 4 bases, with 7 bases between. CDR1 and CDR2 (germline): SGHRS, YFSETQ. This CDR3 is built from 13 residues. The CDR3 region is CASSLAGATEAFF. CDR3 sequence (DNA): TGCGCCAGCAGCTTGGCAGGGGCCACTGAAGCTTTCTTT.

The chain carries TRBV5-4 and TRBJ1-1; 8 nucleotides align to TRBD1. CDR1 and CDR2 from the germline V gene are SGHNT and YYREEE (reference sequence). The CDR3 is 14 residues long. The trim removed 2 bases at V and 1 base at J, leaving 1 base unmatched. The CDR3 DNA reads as TGTGCCAGCAGCTTAGACAGGGGGAACACTGAAGCTTTCTTT. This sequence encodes CASSLDRGNTEAFF.

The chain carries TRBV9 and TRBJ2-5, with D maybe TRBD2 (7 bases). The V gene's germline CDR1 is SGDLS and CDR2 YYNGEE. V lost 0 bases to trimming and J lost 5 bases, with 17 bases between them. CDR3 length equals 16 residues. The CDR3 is CASSVATRGGQETQYF. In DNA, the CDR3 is TGTGCCAGCAGCGTAGCTACAAGGGGGGGCCAGGAGACCCAGTACTTC.

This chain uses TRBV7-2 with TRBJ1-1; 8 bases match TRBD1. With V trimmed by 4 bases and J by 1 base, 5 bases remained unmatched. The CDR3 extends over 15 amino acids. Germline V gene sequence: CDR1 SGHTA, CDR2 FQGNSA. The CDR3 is CASSSQGASNTEAFF. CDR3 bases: TGTGCCAGCAGCTCGCAGGGGGCCTCGAACACTGAAGCTTTCTTT.